The entry below gives a single T cell receptor (beta chain) sequence along with its context. Its antigen remains unknown. The CDR3 is 14 amino acids. Germline V gene data show CDR1 as DFQATT and CDR2 as SNEGSKA (reference sequence). V gave up 4 bases and J gave up 7 bases, with 16 bases separating them. This specimen comes from a study of T cells in Graves' hyperthyroidism and ophthalmopathy. Study-wide results and caveats: Blood shared most expanded thyroid clonotypes above 0.001.

The study excluded patients with uncontrolled infection, other autoimmune disease, pregnancy or lactation. Using RNA transcripts as the source, TCR beta CDR3 regions were amplified. HTBI primers drove first-round RT-PCR of the TCR CDR3. TCRdb re-analysed the multiplex PCR reads in MiXCR, keeping a single row per CDR3 protein. The table has approximately 700,000 distinct CDR3 sequences, roughly 45% seen once; the top ten hold about 7.2%. This receptor was taken from an adult man with Graves' disease, either hyperthyroidism or ophthalmopathy (not recorded which). The material sequenced was peripheral blood or thyroid tissue (not recorded which). The J gene is TRBJ1-4, the V gene TRBV20-1; no clear D gene. CDR3 loop: CSATPGSASEKLFF. The CDR3 nucleotides read TGCAGTGCTACCCCGGGGAGCGCATCTGAAAAACTGTTTTTT.